This T cell receptor beta chain was recovered during a study of blood T cell repertoires in COVID-19. Across the whole study: COVID-19 samples from acute and convalescent phases originated in the United States, Italy and Spain. PBMCs, B-cell-depleted T cells, or T cells provided the cDNA or gDNA that made up the material.

Cohort assignment relied on participant-reported clinical history. The assay was immunoSEQ multiplex PCR, and TCRdb's table has in-frame clones only and misses some. The repertoire holds under 400,000 clones, 80% to 90% seen once, with 4% to 5.5% in the top ten. The CDR3 contains 18 residues. Germline V gene lookup returns CDR1 LNHDA and CDR2 SQIVND (reference sequence). V was clipped by 3 bases and J by 0 bases; unmatched bases: 8. Sequenced material: PBMCs or T cells enriched from blood (not recorded which). V and J are TRBV19 and TRBJ2-6; TRBD2 matches at 7 bases. This clonotype was obtained from a middle-aged woman with acute COVID-19. CDR3 region: CASSMGRAGISGANVLTF. The CDR3 nucleotides read TGTGCCAGTAGTATGGGTCGAGCGGGGATCTCTGGGGCCAACGTCCTGACTTTC.